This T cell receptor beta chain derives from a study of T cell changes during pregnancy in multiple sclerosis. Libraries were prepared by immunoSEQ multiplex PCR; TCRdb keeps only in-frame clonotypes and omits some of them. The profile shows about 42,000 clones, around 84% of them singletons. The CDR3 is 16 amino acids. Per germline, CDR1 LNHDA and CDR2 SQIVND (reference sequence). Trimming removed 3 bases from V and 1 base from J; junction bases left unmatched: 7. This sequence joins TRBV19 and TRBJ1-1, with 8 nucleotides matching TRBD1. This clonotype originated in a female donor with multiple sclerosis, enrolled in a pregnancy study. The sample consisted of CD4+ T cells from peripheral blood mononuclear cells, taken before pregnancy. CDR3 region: CASSIGPGTGNTEAFF. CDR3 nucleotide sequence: TGTGCCAGTAGTATCGGCCCCGGGACAGGGAACACTGAAGCTTTCTTT.